Presented here are 18 T cell receptor beta chains from one specimen sequenced in a study of T cells expressing NK-cell markers. TCRdb reprocessed the 5' RACE reads, with one entry per CDR3 protein and no DNA. The sample has about 260,000 distinct CDR3 sequences. The sample was blood T cells: a sorted CD56 or NKG2C T cell subset, CD4+ or CD8+ T cells, or bulk PBMC T cells (not recorded which). The receptors stem from a man aged 18-30 years in good health.

The gene calls are TRBV6-2 or TRBV6-3 and TRBJ1-4; TCRdb returns TRBD1, unconfirmable since there is no DNA. The CDR3 loop spans 17 amino acids. CDR1 and CDR2 (germline): MNHEY, SVGEGT. This chain's CDR3 is CASSYLETGREDEKLFF.

This chain connects TRBV20-1 to TRBJ2-6; the D call from TCRdb, TRBD1, cannot be confirmed without DNA. Germline V gene data show CDR1 as DFQATT and CDR2 as SNEGSKA (reference sequence). The CDR3 is 17 residues long. The CDR3 here is CSALQTAGASGANVLTF.

The chain employs TRBV5-1 and TRBJ2-2. Looked up from germline, CDR1 is SGHRS and CDR2 is YFSETQ. The CDR3 extends over 14 amino acids. This CDR3 is CASSLRSKPGELFF.

This chain uses TRBV4-1 with TRBJ2-1; TCRdb's D call, TRBD2, is unchecked because there is no DNA. From germline, CDR1 is MGHRA and CDR2 YSYEKL. The CDR3 runs to 19 residues. The CDR3 is CASSQDRTSGRAAYNEQFF.

The chain uses TRBV6-2 or TRBV6-3 and TRBJ1-1. CDR3 length: 12 amino acids. Germline loops: CDR1 MNHEY, CDR2 SVGEGT. CDR3 sequence reads: CASSYAAGRAFF.

The V call is TRBV19, the J call TRBJ2-7. This CDR3 comprises 12 residues. Germline values: CDR1 LNHDA, CDR2 SQIVND (reference sequence). The chain's CDR3 is CASSTAYYEQYF.

V and J are TRBV15 and TRBJ1-4; absent DNA, TCRdb's TRBD1 call cannot be checked. Germline V gene data show CDR1 as LNHNV and CDR2 as YYDKDF (reference sequence). The CDR3 is made up of 15 amino acids. CDR3 residues: CATSPRGPTNEKLFF.

This chain connects TRBV5-5 to TRBJ1-4; TCRdb calls TRBD1, which cannot be checked without DNA. CDR3 length: 17 amino acids. Germline V lookup: CDR1 SGHKS, CDR2 YYEKEE (reference sequence). The CDR3 loop is CASSFKPQGYPNEKLFF.

V gene TRBV5-4 combines with J gene TRBJ2-1; the TRBD1 assignment by TCRdb is unverifiable without DNA. The CDR3 sequence is 16 residues long. Germline CDR1 SGHNT, CDR2 YYREEE (reference sequence). The CDR3 protein is CASSLGTGGTYNEQFF.

The genes are TRBV20-1 and TRBJ2-5; TCRdb lists TRBD2, though no DNA is available to test this call. Germline CDR1 DFQATT, CDR2 SNEGSKA (reference sequence). The CDR3 consists of 15 residues. This CDR3 reads CSARPLVGGQETQYF.

The chain recombines TRBV3-1 with TRBJ1-4. The CDR3 is 14 amino acids. The germline V gene has CDR1 LGHDT and CDR2 YNNKEL (reference sequence). CDR3 region: CASSRRQSNEKLFF.

This sequence joins TRBV12-3 or TRBV12-4 and TRBJ1-3; TCRdb's assignment of TRBD1 cannot be checked, as there is no DNA. The CDR3 spans 14 residues. CDR3 sequence: CATQKGNAGNTIYF.

J is TRBJ1-4 and V is TRBV28. This CDR3 contains 15 residues. Germline-derived CDR1 and CDR2 are MDHEN and SYDVKM. CDR3: CATWNKKATNEKLFF.

The chain couples TRBV11-2 to TRBJ2-2; there is no DNA to check the TCRdb D call of TRBD1. The length of the CDR3 is 15 residues. Germline V gives CDR1 SGHAT, CDR2 FQNNGV. The CDR3 is CASSLGIGAAGELFF.

V and J are TRBV2 and TRBJ2-3; TCRdb names TRBD2, which stays unverified in the absence of DNA. From germline, CDR1 is SNHLY and CDR2 FYNNEI. The CDR3 length is 16 residues. CDR3 protein: CASSGSLGGRTDTQYF. Combining the CDR3 with reference TRBV2 and TRBJ2-3 gives the whole variable domain EPEVTQTPSHQVTQMGQEVILRCVPISNHLYFYWYRQILGQKVEFLVSFYNNEISEKSEIFDDQFSVERPDGSNFTLKIRSTKLEDSAMYFCASSGSLGGRTDTQYFGPGTRLTVL.

This chain joins TRBV20-1 and TRBJ2-4; TCRdb calls TRBD1, which cannot be checked without DNA. Germline V gene data show CDR1 as DFQATT and CDR2 as SNEGSKA (reference sequence). The CDR3 is 13 residues long. The CDR3 loop reads CSASLGGRNIQYF.

The CDR3 protein is CASRGTVRKLFF. The V and J genes are TRBV2 and TRBJ1-4; TCRdb selects TRBD1, and the lack of DNA leaves this call unchecked. Per germline, CDR1 SNHLY and CDR2 FYNNEI. The CDR3 totals 12 residues.

This chain connects TRBV6-5 to TRBJ2-5; TCRdb gives TRBD1 as the D gene, but with no DNA this cannot be confirmed. Germline V gene lookup returns CDR1 MNHEY and CDR2 SVGAGI. The CDR3 length is 16 residues. The chain's CDR3 is CASSYSGQGYRETQYF.